This is a list of T cell receptor beta chains from one sample in a study of tumor-infiltrating lymphocytes in primary liver carcinoma. TCRdb processed the multiplex PCR reads anew with MiXCR; each CDR3 protein has one entry. The sample includes a few hundred thousand distinct CDR3 sequences, around 50% of them seen just once. The sequenced material came from peripheral blood. The receptors shown here come from a woman aged 25-40 years with primary liver carcinoma and hepatitis B virus infection. Both conserved end residues are part of each CDR3. D genes are given only for firm matches. The listing skips clone size in some rows; elsewhere it reads once, few, many or a size class.

V	J	size	D	DNA	CDR3
TRBV12-3/TRBV12-4	TRBJ1-6	NA	NA	TGTGCCAGCAGAAGACAGAGAGATAATCCACCCCTCCACTTT	CASRRQRDNPPLHF
TRBV6-5	TRBJ1-1	many	TRBD1	TGTGCCAGCAGTTACTACTCTGGACAGGGAGGAACTGAAGCTTTCTTT	CASSYYSGQGGTEAFF
TRBV12-3/TRBV12-4	TRBJ2-5	NA	TRBD1	TGTATCAGCAGTAGGGGATCGGGACAGGGGCAAGAGACCCAGTACTTC	CISSRGSGQGQETQYF
TRBV5-4	TRBJ2-3	NA	NA	TGTGCCAGCAGCGCAAGTAGCGGTAGCACAGATACGCAGTATTTT	CASSASSGSTDTQYF
TRBV6-2/TRBV6-3	TRBJ2-1	many	NA	TGTGCCAGCAGTTACTCGCGCAGGCGGGTGCACTTACTCAATGAGCAGTTCTTC	CASSYSRRRVHLLNEQFF
TRBV29-1	TRBJ2-7	many	TRBD2	TGCAGCGTTGCCCGGGACTATAGCAGCCACGAGCAGTACTTC	CSVARDYSSHEQYF
TRBV11-2	TRBJ2-7	many	NA	TGTGCCAGCAGTCCCGGGACACTCTCCTACGAGCAGTACTTC	CASSPGTLSYEQYF
TRBV29-1	TRBJ1-2	NA	TRBD1	TGCAGCGTTGCCGGGACAGGGGAGGAGGGGCTCCGAGGGGGCTACACCTTC	CSVAGTGEEGLRGGYTF
TRBV23-1	TRBJ2-7	many	NA	TGCGCCAGCAGTCAATACTACGAGCAGTACTTC	CASSQYYEQYF
TRBV6-5	TRBJ2-3	NA	NA	TGTGCCAGCAGCGCGAGTCTAGCGTCTAGCACAGATATGCAGTATTTT	CASSASLASSTDMQYF
TRBV6-5	TRBJ2-2	few	NA	TGTGCCAGCAGTTACGAGGTGTTCACGAACACCGGGGAGCTGTTTTTT	CASSYEVFTNTGELFF
TRBV6-2/TRBV6-3	TRBJ2-7	NA	NA	TGTGCCATCAGTTACTCCCAATACGAGCAGTACTTC	CAISYSQYEQYF
TRBV11-2	TRBJ2-7	NA	TRBD2	TGTGCCAGCAGCTTTGAGGGCGGGAGGAACTACGAGCAGTACTTC	CASSFEGGRNYEQYF
TRBV11-2	TRBJ1-2	NA	NA	TGTGCCAGCGGCGGAGAAGGGGGAATTTATGGCCACACCTTC	CASGGEGGIYGHTF
TRBV29-1	TRBJ2-3	NA	TRBD2	TGCAGCGTTGCAGCGGGGGACGTGACAGATACGCAGTATTTT	CSVAAGDVTDTQYF
TRBV6-6	TRBJ2-7	few	NA	TGTGCCAGCAGGAATATCGACAGGATGTTCTACGAGCAGTACTTC	CASRNIDRMFYEQYF
TRBV5-1	TRBJ2-7	NA	NA	TGCGCCAGCAGCTTAGGGATATTTCCCTACGAGCAGTACTTC	CASSLGIFPYEQYF
TRBV11-2	TRBJ1-1	many	NA	TGTGCCAGCAGCGAACAACACACATCTACCGTGAACACTGAAGCTTTCTTT	CASSEQHTSTVNTEAFF
TRBV4-2	TRBJ2-7	many	NA	TGTGCCAGCAGCCAAGGTTTCTTTGCGGAGGACGAGCAGTACTTC	CASSQGFFAEDEQYF
TRBV12-3/TRBV12-4	TRBJ2-3	NA	NA	TGTGCCAGCACAGACAGGATGACAGAAACGCAGTATTTT	CASTDRMTETQYF
TRBV7-9	TRBJ1-3	NA	NA	TGTACCAGCAGCTCGGCACAGGGCACTGGAAACACCATATATTTT	CTSSSAQGTGNTIYF
TRBV29-1	TRBJ2-1	NA	TRBD1	TGCAGCGTTGAAAAGGGGGGACAGGTCCGATACAATGAGCAGTTCTTC	CSVEKGGQVRYNEQFF
TRBV12-3/TRBV12-4	TRBJ2-5	few	NA	TGTGCCAGCAGTTTACGGGAGACCACGTACCAAGAGACCCAGTACTTC	CASSLRETTYQETQYF
TRBV11-3	TRBJ1-1	NA	NA	TGTGCCAGCAGCTTTATGAAAACATATCGAGGAGATAACATGAACACTGAAGCTTTCTTT	CASSFMKTYRGDNMNTEAFF
TRBV29-1	TRBJ1-4	NA	NA	TGCAGCGCTGAATCTGCGACTAATGAAAAACTGTTTTTT	CSAESATNEKLFF
TRBV11-2	TRBJ2-1	NA	TRBD2	TGTGCCAGCAGCTCTCGTCCACCCCTAGTGGGAGGGTCGTCTTATGAGCAGTTCTTC	CASSSRPPLVGGSSYEQFF
TRBV11-2	TRBJ2-7	NA	NA	TGTGCCAGCAGCATAGAGCATATCTACGAGCAGTACTTC	CASSIEHIYEQYF
TRBV29-1	TRBJ1-5	few	NA	TGCAGCGTCGCGCCGGGACCGAATCAGCCCCAGCATTTT	CSVAPGPNQPQHF
TRBV7-2	TRBJ2-3	once	NA	TGTGCCAGCAGCTTAGCCTGGGCCACAGATACGCAGTATTTT	CASSLAWATDTQYF
TRBV6-2/TRBV6-3	TRBJ2-1	many	TRBD2	TGTGCCAGCACTAGACTAGCGGGAGGGGATGAGCAGTTCTTC	CASTRLAGGDEQFF
TRBV7-9	TRBJ1-2	NA	TRBD1	TGTGCCAGCAGCTTAGTGAACAGGGGCACCGTCCACCTCTCTAACTATGGCTACACCTTC	CASSLVNRGTVHLSNYGYTF
TRBV5-1	TRBJ2-5	NA	TRBD2	TGCGCCGGCAACCCTCTAAGCGGGAGGGCCGAAGAGACCCAGTACTTC	CAGNPLSGRAEETQYF
TRBV6-1	TRBJ1-1	many	TRBD1	TGTGCCAGCAGCGGGACAGGTGTCCTGGGCCGAAACACTGAAGCTTTCTTT	CASSGTGVLGRNTEAFF
TRBV5-6	TRBJ1-2	NA	TRBD1	TGTGCCAGCAGCTCCGCTATCTGGACAGGAGCAGAAAGCTACACCTTC	CASSSAIWTGAESYTF
TRBV28	TRBJ2-5	NA	TRBD2	TGTGCCAGCAGTAAACCGGGACTAGCGGTACAAGAGACCCAGTACTTC	CASSKPGLAVQETQYF
TRBV30	TRBJ2-1	NA	NA	TGTGCCTGGAGTTGGACCGGGGAGCAGTTCTTC	CAWSWTGEQFF
TRBV4-3	TRBJ2-7	many	TRBD1	TGCGCCAGCGGGGCGGCAGGGACAGTATCCCACGAGCAGTACTTC	CASGAAGTVSHEQYF
TRBV5-4	TRBJ2-1	NA	NA	TGTGCCAGCAGCTCGACCAGCGCAAGCTCCTACAATGAGCAGCTCTTC	CASSSTSASSYNEQLF
TRBV29-1	TRBJ1-1	many	NA	TGCAGCGTTGCGGTTCAGGGGAACACTGAAGCTTTCTTT	CSVAVQGNTEAFF
TRBV4-1	TRBJ2-2	NA	NA	TGCGCCAGCCTCCCTACGACCGGGGAGCTGTTTTTT	CASLPTTGELFF
TRBV6-1	TRBJ2-1	NA	TRBD2	TGTGCCAGCAGTAGGCTCCAGGCGGGAGGATACAATGAGCAGTTCTTC	CASSRLQAGGYNEQFF
TRBV6-1	TRBJ1-6	NA	NA	TGTGCCAGCAGTGTCACACGAGCTAATAATTCACACCTCCACTTT	CASSVTRANNSHLHF
TRBV12-3/TRBV12-4	TRBJ2-3	NA	NA	TGTGCCAGCAGACTATCGGGTGGTGGCACAGGTACGCAGTATTTT	CASRLSGGGTGTQYF
TRBV4-1	TRBJ1-2	many	NA	TGCGCCAGCAGCCACCCTAGGGAAGGGGTCAACTATGGCTACACCTTC	CASSHPREGVNYGYTF
TRBV6-2/TRBV6-3	TRBJ2-1	few	NA	TGTGCCAGCAGTAATTCTTATGAGCAGTTCTTC	CASSNSYEQFF
TRBV29-1	TRBJ1-2	NA	NA	TGCAGCACCTCTAGGAGGGCCAGGGGCCAGACTAACTATGGCTACACCTTC	CSTSRRARGQTNYGYTF
TRBV11-2	TRBJ2-4	few	NA	TGTGCCAGCAGCCCCCGGGACTTGGGACACGTTCAGTACTTC	CASSPRDLGHVQYF
TRBV6-2/TRBV6-3	TRBJ2-7	NA	TRBD2	TGTGCCAGCAGTGCGCTGGGAGGGCCCTACGAGCAGTATTTC	CASSALGGPYEQYF
TRBV11-1	TRBJ2-1	many	NA	TGTGCCAGCAGCTTAGACAGGGCTAATGAGCAGTTCTTC	CASSLDRANEQFF
TRBV25-1	TRBJ1-4	once	NA	TGTGCCAGTACGGGCCCGAAAGGGGAAAAACTGTTTTTT	CASTGPKGEKLFF
TRBV6-1	TRBJ2-7	NA	NA	TGTGCCAGCAATGGGTGTCTGGGGATAGGAGGGGAGCAGTACTTT	CASNGCLGIGGEQYF
TRBV12-3/TRBV12-4	TRBJ1-5	NA	NA	TGTGCCAGCAATATGCAGGCCAGTCAGCCCCAGCATTTT	CASNMQASQPQHF
TRBV12-3/TRBV12-4	TRBJ2-5	many	TRBD1	TGTGCCAGCAGTTTCTCCGGGACAGTACAAGAGACCCAGTACTTC	CASSFSGTVQETQYF
TRBV6-1	TRBJ2-5	many	NA	TGTGCCAGCAGTGAAGGGGGGGCCCTCCAAGAGACCCAGTACTTC	CASSEGGALQETQYF
TRBV6-2/TRBV6-3	TRBJ2-2	NA	NA	TGTGCCAGCGGCCGGACCTCCAACACCGGGGAGCTGTTTTTT	CASGRTSNTGELFF
TRBV6-5	TRBJ1-5	few	NA	TGTGCCAGCAGTTACTCCAGGGATTTAGTTCAGCCCCAGCATTTT	CASSYSRDLVQPQHF